Sequencing of this T cell receptor (beta chain) was carried out in a study of blood T cell repertoires in COVID-19 (dated by TCRdb to about 2020). At the level of the whole study: Collaborator samples came from the United States, Italy and Spain and covered acute and convalescent phases of COVID-19. The material from the prospective study consisted of cDNA or gDNA derived from T cells, B-cell-depleted T cells, or PBMCs. Subjects who had been exposed to COVID-19, were actively infected with it, or had recovered from it provided the deeply sampled blood TCRbeta repertoires that made up the dataset. The repertoires were released in a freely available public database intended as a resource for research on the immune response to SARS-CoV-2. Samples came from the ongoing ImmuneRACE study (first 160 participants) plus 1,254 subjects from 6 global collaborators. Nearly every sample came with metadata listing a de-identified subject ID, COVID-19 status, age in years and sex. Where available, HLA class I and class II types were taken from metadata supplied by the sample provider and were not determined by assay-based typing.

Remarks on this clone: The specificity of this receptor is unknown. Per-base qualities were not stored, and no clone one base away is much larger.

Beyond this particular receptor, the publication reports: How much clinical and demographic metadata was included differed by source and by participant, and the metadata was provided uncurated.

Germline trimming amounts to 7 bases on V and 7 bases on J, with 6 as the count of junction bases outside the gene matches. CDR3 length: 13 amino acids, cysteine to phenylalanine. The read is trimmed to its CDR3 DNA, 39 bases read in frame from base 1. The germline V gene provides CDR1 SQVTM and CDR2 ANQGSEA. TCRbeta CDR3 regions were amplified from genomic DNA by means of the immunoSEQ Assay, a bias-controlled multiplex PCR. The authors processed their data as follows. Nucleated cell counts per sample were estimated from amplification of reference gene primers within the assay. To quantify the absolute abundance of each unique TCRbeta CDR3 rearrangement, sequence reads were collapsed and filtered. For each sample, productive Simpson clonality was calculated as the square root of Simpson's diversity index across productive rearrangements. The immuneACCESS repertoire file appears here via TCRdb, limited to in-frame rearrangements. These files lack a portion of the clones; in checked studies, under half of the deficit traces to unresolved V genes, and the cause of the others is not known. That table supplies the V and J calls and clone size; D and trimming were determined from the DNA. This sample gives tens of thousands of clones in total; 75% to 95% of them show up just once. Of the sample, under 4.5% falls within the top ten clones.

Collaborating institutions collected whole blood in K2EDTA tubes following their own protocols. For TCRbeta analysis, collaborator samples were shipped as frozen whole blood, as isolated PBMCs, or as DNA extracted from either sample type. The rearrangement joined TRBV29-1 to TRBJ1-5, and 11 junctional nucleotides match TRBD1. This receptor was identified in a human donor in a cohort sampled during active COVID-19. The sequenced sample consisted of peripheral blood. The CDR3 loop reads CSAGQGARQPQHF. The DNA is as follows: TGCAGCGCAGGACAGGGGGCAAGGCAGCCCCAGCATTTT.